Here is one T cell receptor beta chain with its context. TCRdb's table, derived via immunoSEQ multiplex PCR, lists solely in-frame clones and lacks some. In the table there are tens of thousands of clones, around 80% of which are singletons. V was shortened by 6 bases and J by 1 base, with 9 bases between the two germline ends. This CDR3 has 13 amino acids. The germline V gene has CDR1 SGHTS and CDR2 YDEGEE. This specimen belongs to a study of blood T cell repertoires in COVID-19. Study-wide background: Researchers got acute and convalescent COVID-19 samples from the United States, Italy and Spain. PBMCs, B-cell-depleted T cells, or T cells provided the cDNA or gDNA that made up the material.

The rearrangement uses TRBV5-8 and TRBJ2-3; a weak D match, TRBD2 (5 bases). The sample consisted of peripheral blood. The TCR was taken from a middle-aged man with acute or convalescent COVID-19. This chain's CDR3 is CASIAAGTDTQYF. As DNA, the CDR3 is TGTGCCAGCATTGCAGCGGGCACAGATACGCAGTATTTT.